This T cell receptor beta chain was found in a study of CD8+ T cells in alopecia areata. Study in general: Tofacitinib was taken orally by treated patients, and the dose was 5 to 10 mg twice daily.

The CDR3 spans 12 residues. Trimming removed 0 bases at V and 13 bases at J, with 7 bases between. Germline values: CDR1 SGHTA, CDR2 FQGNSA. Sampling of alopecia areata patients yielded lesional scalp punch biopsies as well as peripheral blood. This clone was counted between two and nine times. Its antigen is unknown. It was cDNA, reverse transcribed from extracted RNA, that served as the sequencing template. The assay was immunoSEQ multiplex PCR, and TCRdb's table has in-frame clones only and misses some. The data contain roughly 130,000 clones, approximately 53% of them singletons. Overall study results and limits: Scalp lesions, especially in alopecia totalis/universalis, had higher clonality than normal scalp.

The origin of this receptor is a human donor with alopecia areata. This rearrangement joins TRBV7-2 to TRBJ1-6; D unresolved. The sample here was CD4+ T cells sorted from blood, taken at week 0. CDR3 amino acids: CASSLAALPLHF. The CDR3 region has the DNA TGTGCCAGCAGCTTAGCGGCGTTGCCCCTCCACTTT.